This T cell receptor beta chain was recovered during a study of glioma-infiltrating T cells. Study-wide results and caveats: Tissue-blood divergence was below expectation in non-neoplastic patients, above in gliomas.

Using RNA template, CDR3s of TCR alpha and beta were amplified with iRepertoire arm-PCR. TCRdb recomputed calls from the multiplex PCR reads with MiXCR, one row per CDR3 protein. The sample lists more than 350,000 distinct CDR3 sequences, 41% occurring once. Germline V CDR1 and CDR2: SNHLY, FYNNEI. This CDR3 is built from 14 residues. In the case of this clonotype: Its antigen is unknown. The germline gene is not matched at one end of the junction; a read error may be the cause.

The chain combines TRBV2 with TRBJ2-1; 9 bases are a match to TRBD2. Sequenced input: glioma tissue, nonneoplastic brain tissue, or PBMCs (not recorded which). This TCR derives from a human donor with low-grade glioma or glioblastoma, undergoing nonglioma brain surgery, or in good health (not recorded which). CDR3 nucleotide sequence: TGTGCCAGCAGTCCCCAGTGGGGCGGGAGGGCCCTGCTCTTC. Residues: CASSPQWGGRALLF.